Below are 21 T cell receptor beta chains sequenced from a single sample in a study of OX40 agonist ivuxolimab in advanced cancers. The data were produced by immunoSEQ multiplex PCR, yet TCRdb's version contains in-frame clones alone and is incomplete. The sample contains 55,000 to 80,000 clones, 70% to 90% of which appear only once. The sample consisted of CD4+ or CD8+ T cells sorted from blood, taken in a trial of the OX40 agonist ivuxolimab. The receptors here all came from an adult with an advanced solid tumor such as melanoma, head and neck, liver or kidney cancer.

The V gene is TRBV29-1, the J gene TRBJ2-7, with a tentative D call TRBD2 (6 bases). Germline V gene lookup returns CDR1 SQVTM and CDR2 ANQGSEA. The ends were cut back, 2 bases at V and 1 base at J, with 12 bases in the middle. This CDR3 comprises 14 residues. CDR3: CSVEKGGPSYEQYF. The CDR3 bases are TGCAGCGTTGAAAAGGGAGGCCCTTCCTACGAGCAGTACTTC.

The V and J genes are TRBV5-4 and TRBJ2-7; D is perhaps TRBD1 (6 bases). The V gene's germline CDR1 is SGHNT and CDR2 YYREEE (reference sequence). CDR3 length equals 14 residues. The V end lost 0 bases, the J end lost 3 bases, and 10 bases lay between the germline ends. The DNA of the CDR3 is TGTGCCAGCAGCTTGGAGGCAGGGGTCTACGAGCAGTACTTC. This sequence encodes CASSLEAGVYEQYF.

The chain uses TRBV7-6 and TRBJ2-5; a possible D gene is TRBD1 (7 bases). Trimming cost V 6 bases and J 7 bases, with 18 bases left between them. The germline V gene has CDR1 SGHVS and CDR2 FNYEAQ. This CDR3 spans 14 amino acids. The CDR3: CASSDRDGGGTQYF. CDR3 in DNA: TGTGCCAGCAGTGACAGGGATGGAGGGGGGACCCAGTACTTC.

Comments on this clone: The final CDR3 position lacks the conserved phenylalanine or tryptophan, pointing to a likely read error. The chain couples TRBV10-3 to TRBJ2-7; D perhaps matches TRBD2 (6 bases). From germline, CDR1 is ENHRY and CDR2 SYGVKD. The CDR3 has 12 residues. The V end was cut by 10 bases, the J end by 2 bases, with 12 bases between. The CDR3 sequence: CATGTGTYEQYL. The CDR3 DNA follows: TGTGCCACCGGGACTGGGACCTACGAGCAGTACCTC.

Here the CDR3 reads CASSPSQLNRGETQYF. As DNA, the CDR3 is TGTGCCAGCTCACCCTCGCAGTTGAACAGAGGAGAGACCCAGTACTTC. The chain recombines TRBV18 with TRBJ2-5; the D is unclear. The germline gives CDR1 KGHSH, CDR2 LQKENI. V lost 3 bases to trimming and J lost 4 bases, with 18 bases between them. CDR3 length: 16 residues.

The chain is built from TRBV5-6 and TRBJ2-5; D unclear. V lost 0 bases and J 2 bases, leaving 8 bases between the germline ends. Germline V gives CDR1 SGHDT, CDR2 YYEEEE. This CDR3 has 14 amino acids. This CDR3 is CASSLVSGQETQYF. The CDR3 nucleotides are TGTGCCAGCAGCTTGGTATCAGGACAAGAGACCCAGTACTTC.

V gene TRBV7-6 combines with J gene TRBJ2-5, with D hard to call. The CDR3 is 10 amino acids. Germline V gene sequence: CDR1 SGHVS, CDR2 FNYEAQ. V shed 5 bases and J shed 4 bases, with 2 bases lying between them. CDR3 bases: TGTGCCAGCAGCGGAGAGACCCAGTACTTC. It translates to CASSGETQYF.

V and J are TRBV7-9 and TRBJ2-1; D is possibly TRBD1 (6 bases). Looked up from germline, CDR1 is SEHNR and CDR2 is FQNEAQ (reference sequence). V gave up 4 bases and J gave up 3 bases, with 13 bases separating them. The CDR3 runs to 15 residues. DNA of the CDR3: TGTGCCAGCAGCTCTCGACAGGAACACTACAATGAGCAGTTCTTC. Its translation is CASSSRQEHYNEQFF.

The CDR3 region is CASTPGRAANEKLFF. The CDR3 DNA is TGTGCCAGCACCCCGGGCAGGGCGGCTAATGAAAAACTGTTTTTT. The genes are TRBV6-5 and TRBJ1-4, with D tentatively TRBD1 (5 bases). Trimming removed 7 bases from V and 3 bases from J, with 15 bases in between. The CDR3 runs to 15 residues. The germline gives CDR1 MNHEY, CDR2 SVGAGI.

The chain joins TRBV6-9 to TRBJ2-7; the D gene is possibly TRBD2 (6 bases). Deletions cut 3 bases from V and 6 bases from J, with 12 bases between. The CDR3 is made up of 13 amino acids. Germline lookup yields CDR1 MNHGY and CDR2 SVAAGI. CDR3 loop: CASSYNRRGEQYF. CDR3 in DNA: TGTGCCAGCAGTTACAACAGGCGGGGCGAGCAGTACTTC.

The J gene is TRBJ2-7, the V gene TRBV5-4; the D gene is possibly TRBD2 (5 bases). Trimming left V 4 bases short and J 0 bases short, with 14 bases between. The germline gives CDR1 SGHNT, CDR2 YYREEE (reference sequence). The CDR3 runs 15 residues. CDR3 residues: CASSTGFPSSYEQYF. The DNA of the CDR3 is TGTGCCAGCAGCACGGGGTTCCCGAGCTCCTACGAGCAGTACTTC.

V gene TRBV5-6 combines with J gene TRBJ2-3; either TRBD1 or TRBD2 may fit D (5 bases each). This CDR3 region has 18 residues. V shed 1 base and J shed 2 bases, with 20 bases lying between them. Germline-derived CDR1 and CDR2 are SGHDT and YYEEEE. The CDR3 protein is CASSLLATGTLATDTQYF. The CDR3 DNA reads TGTGCCAGCAGCTTGCTCGCTACCGGGACGTTAGCCACAGATACGCAGTATTTT.

The chain uses TRBV28 and TRBJ1-5, with a weak D call TRBD1 (5 bases). The V gene lost 8 bases and the J gene lost 6 bases, with 20 bases spanning the gap. CDR1 and CDR2 (germline): MDHEN, SYDVKM. This CDR3 contains 15 residues. DNA of the CDR3: TGTGCCAGCCTCCTCGGGGGAGGGGTAAGTCAGCCCCAGCATTTT. Its translation is CASLLGGGVSQPQHF.

For the CDR3, the DNA is TGCGCCAGCAGCCGCAGGACTAGCGGAAATGAGCAGTTCTTC. It codes for CASSRRTSGNEQFF. The chain uses TRBV10-1 and TRBJ2-1; 10 positions match TRBD2. The V segment lost 6 bases and the J segment 7 bases; nucleotides outside the gene matches: 6. The CDR3 is 14 amino acids. Germline V gene data show CDR1 as WNHNN and CDR2 as SYGVQD (reference sequence).

The rearrangement joins TRBV6-1 to TRBJ2-6; no definite D call. There are 14 residues in the CDR3. The germline gives CDR1 MNHNS, CDR2 SASEGT. V lost 6 bases and J 1 base, leaving 7 bases between the germline ends. CDR3 residues: CASRDLSGANVLTF. CDR3 in DNA: TGTGCCAGCAGGGACCTTTCTGGGGCCAACGTCCTGACTTTC.

The chain has TRBV25-1 and TRBJ1-5, with D tentatively TRBD1 (6 bases). The V gene's germline CDR1 is MGHDK and CDR2 SYGVNS. The CDR3 is 13 amino acids. V lost 5 bases and J lost 7, with 12 bases in between. The CDR3 loop is CASSYREKQPQHF. Written as DNA, the CDR3 is TGTGCCAGCAGTTACAGGGAAAAGCAGCCCCAGCATTTT.

The rearrangement uses TRBV25-1 and TRBJ2-1; 8 bases match TRBD2. The CDR3 is made up of 16 amino acids. The V gene end was trimmed by 4 bases and the J gene end by 3 bases; junction bases not matched to a gene: 8. Germline loops: CDR1 MGHDK, CDR2 SYGVNS. CDR3 residues: CASSGQGGRIYNEQFF. In nucleotides, the CDR3 is TGTGCCAGCAGTGGTCAAGGCGGGAGGATCTACAATGAGCAGTTCTTC. Full variable domain (outside the CDR3, taken from reference TRBV25-1 and TRBJ2-1): EADIYQTPRYLVIGTGKKITLECSQTMGHDKMYWYQQDPGMELHLIHYSYGVNSTEKGDLSSESTVSRIRTEHFPLTLESARPSHTSQYLCASSGQGGRIYNEQFFGPGTRLTVL.

The chain couples TRBV18 to TRBJ2-5; D ambiguous. The CDR3 contains 13 residues. V dropped 3 bases and J dropped 1 base, with 6 bases sitting between them. The V gene's germline CDR1 is KGHSH and CDR2 LQKENI. The CDR3 region is CASSPMGQETQYF. CDR3 DNA: TGTGCCAGCTCACCTATGGGCCAAGAGACCCAGTACTTC. Complete variable domain (other parts from reference TRBV18 and TRBJ2-5): NAGVMQNPRHLVRRRGQEARLRCSPMKGHSHVYWYRQLPEEGLKFMVYLQKENIIDESGMPKERFSAEFPKEGPSILRIQQVVRGDSAAYFCASSPMGQETQYFGPGTRLLVL.

The chain recombines TRBV15 with TRBJ2-4; either TRBD1 or TRBD2 may fit D (6 bases each). V was trimmed by 0 bases and J by 12 bases, leaving 21 bases between them. CDR3 size: 16 residues. Germline lookup yields CDR1 LNHNV and CDR2 YYDKDF (reference sequence). The CDR3 reads CATSRDRAIGGTPQYF. In DNA, the CDR3 is TGTGCCACCAGCAGAGATAGGGCTATAGGGGGGACTCCTCAGTACTTC.

The genes are TRBV5-6 and TRBJ1-1, with 8 bases identical to TRBD1. CDR3 length: 15 residues. V gave up 3 bases and J gave up 0 bases; unmatched junction bases: 4. Germline V gives CDR1 SGHDT, CDR2 YYEEEE. CDR3 residues: CASSSKDRVNTEAFF. For the CDR3, the DNA is TGTGCCAGCAGCTCAAAGGACAGGGTGAACACTGAAGCTTTCTTT.

The chain employs TRBV11-3 and TRBJ2-1; 10 bases align to TRBD2. V lost 4 bases and J lost 4; bases outside the gene matches: 1. From germline, CDR1 is SGHNT and CDR2 YENEEA. This CDR3 is built from 14 residues. CDR3 residues: CASSSGLAYNEQFF. The DNA of the CDR3 is TGTGCCAGCAGCTCGGGACTAGCGTACAATGAGCAGTTCTTC. The full variable domain, rest sourced from reference TRBV11-3 and TRBJ2-1, is EAGVVQSPRYKIIEKKQPVAFWCNPISGHNTLYWYLQNLGQGPELLIRYENEEAVDDSQLPKDRFSAERLKGVDSTLKIQPAELGDSAVYLCASSSGLAYNEQFFGPGTRLTVL.